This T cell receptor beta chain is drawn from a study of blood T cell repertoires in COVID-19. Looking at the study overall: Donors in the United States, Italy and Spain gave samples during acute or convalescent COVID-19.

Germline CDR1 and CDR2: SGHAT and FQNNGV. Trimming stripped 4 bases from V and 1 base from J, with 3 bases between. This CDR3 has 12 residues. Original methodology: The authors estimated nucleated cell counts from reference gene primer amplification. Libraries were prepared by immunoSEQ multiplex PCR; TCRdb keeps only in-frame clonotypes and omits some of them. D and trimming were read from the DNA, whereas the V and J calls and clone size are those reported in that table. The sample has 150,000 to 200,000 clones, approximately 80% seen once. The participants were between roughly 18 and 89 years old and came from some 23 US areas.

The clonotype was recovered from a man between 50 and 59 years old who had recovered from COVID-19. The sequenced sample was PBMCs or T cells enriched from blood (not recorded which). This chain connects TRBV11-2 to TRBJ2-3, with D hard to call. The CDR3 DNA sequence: TGTGCCAGCAGCTCTGGCACAGATACGCAGTATTTT. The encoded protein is CASSSGTDTQYF.